Listed below are T cell receptor beta chains from one sample, sequenced in a study of shared clonotypes between healthy human individuals. Sequencing used immunoSEQ multiplex PCR; TCRdb keeps in-frame clones, though not all of them. The profile shows roughly 2.5 million clones, just over 90% of them singletons. The specimen sequenced was naive CD4+ T cells sorted from blood. Source of these receptors: a man aged 18 to 30 in good health. Each CDR3 is given with its conserved first and last residue. The D gene is left open where the match is weak. Only some rows state a clone size, as once, few, many or a class for expanded clones.

cdr3_aa: CASSLEAQGTDTQYF; cdr3_nt: TGCGCCAGCAGCTTGGAGGCACAGGGCACAGATACGCAGTATTTT; v_call: TRBV5-1; clone_size: -; j_call: TRBJ2-3; d_call: -
cdr3_aa: CASSIAQGMYEQYF; cdr3_nt: TGTGCCAGTAGTATTGCTCAGGGGATGTACGAGCAGTACTTC; v_call: TRBV19; clone_size: once; j_call: TRBJ2-7; d_call: -
cdr3_aa: CASSPTSLYEQYF; cdr3_nt: TGTGCCAGCTCCCCGACTAGTTTGTACGAGCAGTACTTC; v_call: TRBV18; clone_size: once; j_call: TRBJ2-7; d_call: -
cdr3_aa: CASSLEGVGSKRTEAFF; cdr3_nt: TGTGCCAGCAGCTTAGAGGGCGTGGGCAGTAAACGCACTGAAGCTTTCTTT; v_call: TRBV11-3; clone_size: -; j_call: TRBJ1-1; d_call: -
cdr3_aa: CASSLVGGLNTGELFF; cdr3_nt: TGTGCCAGCAGCTTAGTCGGGGGTTTAAACACCGGGGAGCTGTTTTTT; v_call: TRBV11-2; clone_size: -; j_call: TRBJ2-2; d_call: -
cdr3_aa: CASSHDRLTYEQYF; cdr3_nt: TGTGCCAGCAGCCATGACAGGCTTACCTACGAGCAGTACTTC; v_call: TRBV7-2; clone_size: -; j_call: TRBJ2-7; d_call: -
cdr3_aa: CASSLQGPETQYF; cdr3_nt: TGTGCCAGCAGCTTACAGGGTCCGGAGACCCAGTACTTC; v_call: TRBV5-6; clone_size: -; j_call: TRBJ2-5; d_call: -
cdr3_aa: CATRLAGTSTDTQYF; cdr3_nt: TGTGCCACCCGATTAGCGGGGACTAGCACAGATACGCAGTATTTT; v_call: TRBV27; clone_size: -; j_call: TRBJ2-3; d_call: TRBD2
cdr3_aa: CASSFGGRDSPLHF; cdr3_nt: TGTGCCAGCAGTTTCGGTGGCAGGGACTCACCCCTCCACTTT; v_call: TRBV6-5; clone_size: -; j_call: TRBJ1-6; d_call: -
cdr3_aa: CASSLGASGDTYEQYF; cdr3_nt: TGCGCCAGCAGCTTGGGAGCGTCAGGGGACACCTACGAGCAGTACTTC; v_call: TRBV5-1; clone_size: -; j_call: TRBJ2-7; d_call: -
cdr3_aa: CASSTRQGVTKTQYF; cdr3_nt: TGTGCCAGCAGCACCCGACAGGGGGTAACGAAGACCCAGTACTTC; v_call: TRBV7-9; clone_size: once; j_call: TRBJ2-5; d_call: TRBD1
cdr3_aa: CASSRGTRGTDTQYF; cdr3_nt: TGTGCCAGCAGCCGAGGGACTAGAGGCACAGATACGCAGTATTTT; v_call: TRBV6-5; clone_size: once; j_call: TRBJ2-3; d_call: TRBD2
cdr3_aa: CASSLENLAGLQYF; cdr3_nt: TGTGCCAGCAGCTTAGAGAACCTAGCGGGGCTCCAGTACTTC; v_call: TRBV7-2; clone_size: -; j_call: TRBJ2-5; d_call: TRBD2
cdr3_aa: CASSSSGLGMADTQYF; cdr3_nt: TGTGCCAGCAGCTCTTCGGGACTAGGGATGGCAGATACGCAGTATTTT; v_call: TRBV7-3; clone_size: -; j_call: TRBJ2-3; d_call: TRBD2
cdr3_aa: CASSLWGSGGLAKNIQYF; cdr3_nt: TGTGCCAGCAGTTTATGGGGTTCAGGAGGGTTAGCCAAAAACATTCAGTACTTC; v_call: TRBV28; clone_size: -; j_call: TRBJ2-4; d_call: -
cdr3_aa: CASSVGPPEQFF; cdr3_nt: TGTGCCAGCAGCGTCGGACCGCCTGAGCAGTTCTTC; v_call: TRBV7-2; clone_size: -; j_call: TRBJ2-1; d_call: -
cdr3_aa: CASRLDRGNEQFF; cdr3_nt: TGTGCCAGCAGACTGGACAGGGGCAATGAGCAGTTCTTC; v_call: TRBV5-4; clone_size: -; j_call: TRBJ2-1; d_call: TRBD1
cdr3_aa: CASGWGTTAPYEQYF; cdr3_nt: TGTGCCAGCGGCTGGGGGACCACCGCCCCCTACGAGCAGTACTTC; v_call: TRBV4-2; clone_size: -; j_call: TRBJ2-7; d_call: -
cdr3_aa: CASSEYSLLPTQYF; cdr3_nt: TGTGCCAGCAGTGAATATTCCCTGCTCCCTACGCAGTATTTT; v_call: TRBV25-1; clone_size: -; j_call: TRBJ2-3; d_call: -
cdr3_aa: CARSLSCHPETDGQETQYF; cdr3_nt: TGTGCCAGAAGCTTGTCATGTCATCCTGAAACCGACGGGCAAGAGACCCAGTACTTC; v_call: TRBV5-3; clone_size: -; j_call: TRBJ2-5; d_call: -
cdr3_aa: CASSPSQILDYGYTF; cdr3_nt: TGTGCCAGCAGTCCGTCACAGATTTTGGACTATGGCTACACCTTC; v_call: TRBV28; clone_size: -; j_call: TRBJ1-2; d_call: -
cdr3_aa: CASSYSQGRGYTF; cdr3_nt: TGTGCCAGCAGTTACTCCCAGGGTCGAGGCTACACCTTC; v_call: TRBV6-6; clone_size: -; j_call: TRBJ1-2; d_call: -
cdr3_aa: CASSDAAYNSPLHF; cdr3_nt: TGTGCCAGCAGTGACGCGGCCTATAATTCACCCCTCCACTTT; v_call: TRBV25-1; clone_size: few; j_call: TRBJ1-6; d_call: -
cdr3_aa: CASSLAYTYEQYF; cdr3_nt: TGCGCCAGCAGCTTGGCCTATACCTACGAGCAGTACTTC; v_call: TRBV5-1; clone_size: few; j_call: TRBJ2-7; d_call: -
cdr3_aa: CASSDRATNTEAFF; cdr3_nt: TGTGCCAGCAGCGACAGGGCTACGAACACTGAAGCTTTCTTT; v_call: TRBV6-6; clone_size: -; j_call: TRBJ1-1; d_call: TRBD1
cdr3_aa: CASSQARAGLSGNQPQHF; cdr3_nt: TGCGCCAGCAGCCAAGCTCGGGCAGGGCTTAGTGGCAATCAGCCCCAGCATTTT; v_call: TRBV4-1; clone_size: few; j_call: TRBJ1-5; d_call: -
cdr3_aa: CASSADSYEQYF; cdr3_nt: TGTGCCAGCTCTGCGGACTCCTACGAGCAGTACTTC; v_call: TRBV28; clone_size: -; j_call: TRBJ2-7; d_call: -
cdr3_aa: CAWSDRDQPQHF; cdr3_nt: TGTGCCTGGAGTGATCGTGATCAGCCCCAGCATTTT; v_call: TRBV30; clone_size: few; j_call: TRBJ1-5; d_call: -
cdr3_aa: CSVSLQGRETQYF; cdr3_nt: TGCAGCGTGTCACTACAGGGGAGGGAGACCCAGTACTTC; v_call: TRBV29-1; clone_size: -; j_call: TRBJ2-5; d_call: -
cdr3_aa: CASSPRTGRGFRAGELFF; cdr3_nt: TGTGCCAGCAGCCCCCGGACAGGGAGGGGTTTCAGGGCCGGGGAGCTGTTTTTT; v_call: TRBV5-4; clone_size: -; j_call: TRBJ2-2; d_call: -
cdr3_aa: CAWSYRDRDEKLFF; cdr3_nt: TGTGCCTGGAGTTACCGGGACAGGGACGAAAAACTGTTTTTT; v_call: TRBV30; clone_size: -; j_call: TRBJ1-4; d_call: TRBD1
cdr3_aa: CASSGVLRVGYEQYF; cdr3_nt: TGCGCCAGCAGTGGTGTTTTGAGGGTCGGCTACGAGCAGTACTTC; v_call: TRBV10-2; clone_size: -; j_call: TRBJ2-7; d_call: -
cdr3_aa: CASRAGGPSYEQYF; cdr3_nt: TGTGCCAGCAGAGCGGGAGGTCCTTCCTACGAGCAGTACTTC; v_call: TRBV6-5; clone_size: -; j_call: TRBJ2-7; d_call: TRBD2
cdr3_aa: CASSLSPGRSSSNQPQHF; cdr3_nt: TGTGCCAGCAGCTTAAGTCCAGGGAGGTCCTCTAGCAATCAGCCCCAGCATTTT; v_call: TRBV7-9; clone_size: once; j_call: TRBJ1-5; d_call: -
cdr3_aa: CATSRPPVDEQFF; cdr3_nt: TGTGCCACCAGCAGGCCCCCGGTGGATGAGCAGTTCTTC; v_call: TRBV15; clone_size: -; j_call: TRBJ2-1; d_call: -
cdr3_aa: CAWSDRGDYGYTF; cdr3_nt: TGTGCCTGGTCGGACAGGGGAGACTATGGCTACACCTTC; v_call: TRBV30; clone_size: -; j_call: TRBJ1-2; d_call: TRBD1
cdr3_aa: CAISDPWGDPYGYTF; cdr3_nt: TGTGCCATCAGTGACCCTTGGGGGGACCCCTATGGCTACACCTTC; v_call: TRBV10-3; clone_size: -; j_call: TRBJ1-2; d_call: -
cdr3_aa: CAVRLPSGNTIYF; cdr3_nt: TGTGCAGTACGGCTACCCTCTGGAAACACCATATATTTT; v_call: TRBV6-6; clone_size: -; j_call: TRBJ1-3; d_call: -
cdr3_aa: CASSEGTPLLLAKNIQYF; cdr3_nt: TGTGCCAGCTCGGAAGGGACTCCTTTACTCTTAGCCAAAAACATTCAGTACTTC; v_call: TRBV18; clone_size: -; j_call: TRBJ2-4; d_call: -
cdr3_aa: CASSGGTSAYEQYF; cdr3_nt: TGTGCCAGCAGCGGGGGGACATCCGCCTACGAGCAGTACTTC; v_call: TRBV9; clone_size: -; j_call: TRBJ2-7; d_call: -
cdr3_aa: CASSLVLGHEKLFF; cdr3_nt: TGCGCCAGCAGCTTGGTATTAGGGCATGAAAAACTGTTTTTT; v_call: TRBV5-1; clone_size: -; j_call: TRBJ1-4; d_call: -
cdr3_aa: CASSLDVTGTGELFF; cdr3_nt: TGCGCCAGCAGCTTGGACGTAACGGGGACCGGGGAGCTGTTTTTT; v_call: TRBV5-1; clone_size: -; j_call: TRBJ2-2; d_call: -
cdr3_aa: CASSALQGAYDYGYTF; cdr3_nt: TGTGCCAGCTCCGCCCTACAGGGGGCCTACGACTATGGCTACACCTTC; v_call: TRBV2; clone_size: -; j_call: TRBJ1-2; d_call: TRBD1
cdr3_aa: CASTFDRFSYNEQFF; cdr3_nt: TGTGCCAGCACCTTTGACAGGTTCTCCTACAATGAGCAGTTCTTC; v_call: TRBV5-6; clone_size: -; j_call: TRBJ2-1; d_call: -
cdr3_aa: CASSYPTGSGNTIYF; cdr3_nt: TGTGCCAGCAGTTACCCGACAGGGTCCGGAAACACCATATATTTT; v_call: TRBV6-6; clone_size: -; j_call: TRBJ1-3; d_call: TRBD1
cdr3_aa: CASSSLPAEQYF; cdr3_nt: TGTGCCAGCAGTTCTTTGCCCGCCGAGCAGTACTTC; v_call: TRBV6-5; clone_size: once; j_call: TRBJ2-7; d_call: -
cdr3_aa: CASSHYYDPTAEAFF; cdr3_nt: TGCGCCAGCAGCCATTACTACGACCCAACAGCTGAAGCTTTCTTT; v_call: TRBV5-1; clone_size: -; j_call: TRBJ1-1; d_call: -
cdr3_aa: CASSKDRNYGYTF; cdr3_nt: TGTGCCAGTAGTAAGGACAGAAACTATGGCTACACCTTC; v_call: TRBV19; clone_size: -; j_call: TRBJ1-2; d_call: -
cdr3_aa: CASRPQGTNTEAFF; cdr3_nt: TGTGCCAGCAGACCCCAGGGGACGAACACTGAAGCTTTCTTT; v_call: TRBV6-6; clone_size: -; j_call: TRBJ1-1; d_call: -
cdr3_aa: CASRRGKNTEAFF; cdr3_nt: TGTGCCAGCAGGCGGGGAAAGAACACTGAAGCTTTCTTT; v_call: TRBV6-5; clone_size: -; j_call: TRBJ1-1; d_call: -
cdr3_aa: CASSSLAGEGTRRQFF; cdr3_nt: TGCGCCAGCAGCTCGCTAGCGGGAGAGGGAACAAGAAGACAGTTCTTC; v_call: TRBV5-1; clone_size: -; j_call: TRBJ2-1; d_call: TRBD2
cdr3_aa: CASSSYLGGRVETQYF; cdr3_nt: TGTGCCAGCAGTTCGTACCTGGGGGGTCGGGTAGAGACCCAGTACTTC; v_call: TRBV6-6; clone_size: -; j_call: TRBJ2-5; d_call: -
cdr3_aa: CASSLVWGPFQETQYF; cdr3_nt: TGTGCCAGCAGCTTAGTGTGGGGACCTTTCCAAGAGACCCAGTACTTC; v_call: TRBV7-2; clone_size: -; j_call: TRBJ2-5; d_call: -
cdr3_aa: CASSSWTGAYEQYF; cdr3_nt: TGTGCCAGCAGCTCCTGGACAGGGGCCTACGAGCAGTACTTC; v_call: TRBV7-6; clone_size: once; j_call: TRBJ2-7; d_call: TRBD1
cdr3_aa: CASSVLQGSLTDTQYF; cdr3_nt: TGTGCCAGCAGCGTCCTACAGGGAAGTTTGACAGATACGCAGTATTTT; v_call: TRBV9; clone_size: -; j_call: TRBJ2-3; d_call: -